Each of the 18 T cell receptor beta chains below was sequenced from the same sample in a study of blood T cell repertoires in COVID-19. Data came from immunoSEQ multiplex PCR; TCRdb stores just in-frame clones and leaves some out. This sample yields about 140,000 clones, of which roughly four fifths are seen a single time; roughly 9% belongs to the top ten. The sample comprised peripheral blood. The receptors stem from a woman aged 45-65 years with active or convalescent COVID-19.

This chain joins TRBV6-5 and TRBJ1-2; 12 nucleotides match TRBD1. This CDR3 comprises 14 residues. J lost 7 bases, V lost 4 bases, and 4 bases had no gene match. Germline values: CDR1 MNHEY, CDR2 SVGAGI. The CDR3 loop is CASSFRDRGPGYTF. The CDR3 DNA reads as TGTGCCAGCAGTTTCCGGGACAGGGGGCCTGGCTACACCTTC.

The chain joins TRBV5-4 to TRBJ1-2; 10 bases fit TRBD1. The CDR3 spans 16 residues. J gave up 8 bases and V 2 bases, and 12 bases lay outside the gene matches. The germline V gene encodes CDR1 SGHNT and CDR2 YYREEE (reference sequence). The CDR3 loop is CASSFGGTGEAKGYTF. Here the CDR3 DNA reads TGTGCCAGCAGCTTTGGCGGGACAGGGGAGGCTAAGGGCTACACCTTC.

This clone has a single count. CDR3 in DNA: TGTGCCAGCAGTTACACCGGGACAGGAGTTCTGAACACCGGGGAGCTGTTTTTT. It specifies CASSYTGTGVLNTGELFF. The chain carries TRBV2 and TRBJ2-2, with 8 positions matching TRBD1. Germline V gene data show CDR1 as SNHLY and CDR2 as FYNNEI. V shed 5 bases and J 1 base; nucleotides not matched to a gene: 12. The CDR3 extends over 18 amino acids.

CDR3 amino acids: CATDSGGRAVLLLNEQFF. In DNA form, the CDR3 reads TGTGCCACCGACTCGGGCGGGAGGGCCGTTCTACTACTCAATGAGCAGTTCTTC. The V and J genes are TRBV7-9 and TRBJ2-1; 9 bases align to TRBD2. V shed 10 bases, J shed 6 bases, and the junction held 22 bases outside the gene matches. CDR3 length: 18 residues. Germline V gene sequence: CDR1 SEHNR, CDR2 FQNEAQ (reference sequence).

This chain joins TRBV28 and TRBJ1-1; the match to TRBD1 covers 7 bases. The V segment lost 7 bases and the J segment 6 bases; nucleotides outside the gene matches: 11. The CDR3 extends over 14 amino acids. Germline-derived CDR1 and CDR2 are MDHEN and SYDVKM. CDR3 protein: CASKIPGQPAEAFF. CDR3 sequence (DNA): TGTGCCAGCAAAATCCCGGGACAGCCCGCTGAAGCTTTCTTT.

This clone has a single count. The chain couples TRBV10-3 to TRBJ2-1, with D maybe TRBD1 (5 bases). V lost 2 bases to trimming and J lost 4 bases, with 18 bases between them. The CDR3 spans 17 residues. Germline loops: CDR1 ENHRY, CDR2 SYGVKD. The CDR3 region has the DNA TGTGCCATCAGTGAGGGGTTAGGGGCAGGGCAGTACAATGAGCAGTTCTTC. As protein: CAISEGLGAGQYNEQFF.

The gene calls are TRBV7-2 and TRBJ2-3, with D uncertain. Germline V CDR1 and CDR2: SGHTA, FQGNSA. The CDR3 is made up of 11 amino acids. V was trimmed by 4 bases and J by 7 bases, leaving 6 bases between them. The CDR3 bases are TGTGCCAGCAGCTCCCCTTATACGCAGTATTTT. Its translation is CASSSPYTQYF. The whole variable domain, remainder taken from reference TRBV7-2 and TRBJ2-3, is GAGVSQSPSNKVTEKGKDVELRCDPISGHTALYWYRQSLGQGLEFLIYFQGNSAPDKSGLPSDRFSAERTGGSVSTLTIQRTQQEDSAVYLCASSSPYTQYFGPGTRLTVL.

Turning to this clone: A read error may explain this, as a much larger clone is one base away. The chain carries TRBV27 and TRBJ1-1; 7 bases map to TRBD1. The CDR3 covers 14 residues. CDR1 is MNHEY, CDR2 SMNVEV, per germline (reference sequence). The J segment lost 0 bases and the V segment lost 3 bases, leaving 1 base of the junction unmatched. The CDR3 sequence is CASSLTGLNTEAFF. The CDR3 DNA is TGTGCCAGCAGTTTGACAGGGCTGAACACTGAAGCTTTCTTT.

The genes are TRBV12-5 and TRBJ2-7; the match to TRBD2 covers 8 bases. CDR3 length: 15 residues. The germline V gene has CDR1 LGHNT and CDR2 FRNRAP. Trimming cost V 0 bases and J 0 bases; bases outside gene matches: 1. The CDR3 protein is CASGLVTSGSYEQYF. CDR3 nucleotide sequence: TGTGCTAGTGGTTTGGTAACTAGCGGCTCCTACGAGCAGTACTTC.

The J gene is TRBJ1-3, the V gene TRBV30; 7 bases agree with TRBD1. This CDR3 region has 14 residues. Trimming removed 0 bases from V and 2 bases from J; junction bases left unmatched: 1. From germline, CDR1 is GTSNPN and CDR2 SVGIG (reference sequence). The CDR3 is CAWSVQGAGNTIYF. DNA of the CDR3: TGTGCCTGGAGTGTCCAGGGGGCTGGAAACACCATATATTTT.

CDR3 nucleotide sequence: TGTGCCACCTCCGTGGGGGGGGCTCTCACCGGGGAGCTGTTTTTT. Its translation is CATSVGGALTGELFF. The rearrangement links TRBV19 to TRBJ2-2, with D perhaps TRBD2 (7 bases). Trimming left V 10 bases short and J 4 bases short, with 19 bases between. Germline values: CDR1 LNHDA, CDR2 SQIVND (reference sequence). CDR3 size: 15 residues.

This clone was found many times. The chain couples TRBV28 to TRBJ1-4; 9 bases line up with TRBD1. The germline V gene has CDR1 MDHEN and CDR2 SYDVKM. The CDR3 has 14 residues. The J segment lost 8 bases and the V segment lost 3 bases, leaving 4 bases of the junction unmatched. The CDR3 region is CASSLSGTGEKLFF. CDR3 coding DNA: TGTGCCAGCAGTTTGTCGGGGACAGGGGAAAAACTGTTTTTT.

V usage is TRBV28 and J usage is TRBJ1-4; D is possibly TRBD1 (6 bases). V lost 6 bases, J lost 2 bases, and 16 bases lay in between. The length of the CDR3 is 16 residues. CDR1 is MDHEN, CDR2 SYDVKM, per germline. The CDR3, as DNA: TGTGCCAGCAGCCGCCCGGGACAAATCACTAATGAAAAACTGTTTTTT. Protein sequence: CASSRPGQITNEKLFF. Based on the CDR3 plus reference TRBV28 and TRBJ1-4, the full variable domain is DVKVTQSSRYLVKRTGEKVFLECVQDMDHENMFWYRQDPGLGLRLIYFSYDVKMKEKGDIPEGYSVSREKKERFSLILESASTNQTSMYLCASSRPGQITNEKLFFGSGTQLSVL.

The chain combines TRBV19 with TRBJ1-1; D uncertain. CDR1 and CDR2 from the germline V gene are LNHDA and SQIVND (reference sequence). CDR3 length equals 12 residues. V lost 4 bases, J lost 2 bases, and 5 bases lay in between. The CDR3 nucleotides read TGTGCCAGTAGTAAGCTTAACACTGAAGCTTTCTTT. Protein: CASSKLNTEAFF.

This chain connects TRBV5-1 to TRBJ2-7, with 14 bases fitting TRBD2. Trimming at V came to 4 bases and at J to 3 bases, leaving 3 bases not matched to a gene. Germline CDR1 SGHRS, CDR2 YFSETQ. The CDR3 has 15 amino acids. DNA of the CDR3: TGCGCCAGCAGCCCGGGACTAGCGGGAGTCTACGAGCAGTACTTC. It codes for CASSPGLAGVYEQYF. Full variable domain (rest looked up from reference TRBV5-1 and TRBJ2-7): KAGVTQTPRYLIKTRGQQVTLSCSPISGHRSVSWYQQTPGQGLQFLFEYFSETQRNKGNFPGRFSGRQFSNSRSEMNVSTLELGDSALYLCASSPGLAGVYEQYFGPGTRLTVT.

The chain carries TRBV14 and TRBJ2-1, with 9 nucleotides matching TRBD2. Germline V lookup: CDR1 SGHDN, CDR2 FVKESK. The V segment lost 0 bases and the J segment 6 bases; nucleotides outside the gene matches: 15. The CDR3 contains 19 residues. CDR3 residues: CASSQEVSGRRKTVNEQFF. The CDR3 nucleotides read TGTGCCAGCAGCCAAGAAGTCAGCGGGAGGAGGAAGACCGTCAATGAGCAGTTCTTC.

This chain's CDR3 is CASSERDTQYF. The CDR3 DNA follows: TGTGCCAGCAGTGAGCGGGATACGCAGTATTTT. J is TRBJ2-3 and V is TRBV2, with D uncertain. V was cut by 3 bases and J by 6 bases, with 4 bases left in between. Germline loops: CDR1 SNHLY, CDR2 FYNNEI. CDR3 length equals 11 residues.

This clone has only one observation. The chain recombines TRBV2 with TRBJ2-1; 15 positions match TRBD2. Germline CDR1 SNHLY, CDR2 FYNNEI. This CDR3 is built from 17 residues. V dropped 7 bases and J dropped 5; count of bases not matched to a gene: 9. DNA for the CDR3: TGTGCCAGCAAGGGGACTAGCGGGGGGCATCAAAACAATGAGCAGTTCTTC. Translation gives CASKGTSGGHQNNEQFF.